These T cell receptor beta chains were read from a single sample in a study of T cell responses to AZD1222 COVID-19 vaccine. The method was immunoSEQ multiplex PCR; TCRdb's version includes in-frame clones alone and lacks a portion of them. Of about 100,000 clones listed, approximately 91% were seen once; the top ten hold around 15%. The sample here was peripheral blood, taken on day 0 of AZD1222 vaccination. Receptor source: an adult in good health. CDR3s include the opening cysteine and the closing phenylalanine or tryptophan. D genes are given only for firm matches.

>TRBV6-6|TRBD1|TRBJ1-5
CASSYGQGRTGQPQHF
>TRBV11-2|.|TRBJ1-6
CASSFGESYNSPLHF
>TRBV5-1|.|TRBJ2-1
CASSVGNEQFF
>TRBV5-1|TRBD1|TRBJ1-2
CASSPQGGDYGYTF
>TRBV28|.|TRBJ1-4
CASSLYRKLFF
>TRBV10-3|TRBD2|TRBJ2-1
CAIRAGTSGAYNEQFF
>TRBV5-5|.|TRBJ2-7
CASSLVEPYEQYF
>TRBV5-1|TRBD1|TRBJ2-7
CASSLGGQEYSYEQYF
>TRBV30|.|TRBJ1-2
CAWSIGYGYTF
>TRBV7-9|TRBD2|TRBJ2-1
CASSLESGGFINEQFF
>TRBV2|TRBD2|TRBJ2-3
CASSGTSGGDTQYF
>TRBV30|.|TRBJ1-5
CAWSVGLNQPQHF
>TRBV5-1|TRBD1|TRBJ2-1
CATSGTGGFGTNNEQFF
>TRBV6-6|TRBD1|TRBJ2-7
CASSAPGQGNYEQYF
>TRBV3-1/TRBV3-2|.|TRBJ2-7
CASSPGVYEQYF
>TRBV3-1/TRBV3-2|.|TRBJ1-2
CASSRGGHGYTF
>TRBV27|.|TRBJ2-7
CASSPGSNYEQYF
>TRBV5-4|TRBD1|TRBJ1-6
CASSLTGVNSPLHF
>TRBV9|TRBD2|TRBJ2-3
CASSAPRREGGESITDTQYF
>TRBV5-8|TRBD1|TRBJ2-7
CASRRAGGGSYEQYF
>TRBV6-5|.|TRBJ1-5
CASSRDFSNQPQHF
>TRBV3-1/TRBV3-2|.|TRBJ2-6
CASSQEWYSGANVLTF
>TRBV4-1|.|TRBJ1-4
CASRDLGGSTNEKLFF
>TRBV27|.|TRBJ1-6
CASSLEPGHDSPLHF
>TRBV18|.|TRBJ1-4
CASSRTRDTELFF
>TRBV5-1|.|TRBJ2-7
CASTPGTAYEQYF
>TRBV28|.|TRBJ1-4
CASSLLGTGEVEKLFF
>TRBV5-5|.|TRBJ1-1
CASSYLRGSRKNTEAFF
>TRBV19|TRBD1|TRBJ2-7
CASSIDSSGGYEQYF
>TRBV7-2|.|TRBJ1-1
CASSLGTALEAFF
>TRBV7-2|.|TRBJ2-7
CASSTDAAVHEQYF
>TRBV6-1|.|TRBJ1-2
CASSEFDTPYGYTF
>TRBV5-1|.|TRBJ2-5
CASSLASPETQYF
>TRBV9|.|TRBJ2-5
CASSVGGGFETQYF